A single sample is the source of the 7 T cell receptor beta chains below, sequenced in a study of shared clonotypes between healthy human individuals. Naive CD8 cells lacked CD45RO, underwent positive selection for CCR7 and left out terminally differentiated effector memory CD45RA+ cells. The data were produced by immunoSEQ multiplex PCR, yet TCRdb's version contains in-frame clones alone and is incomplete. The sample has millions of clones; about 92% are singletons. The sample was naive CD8+ T cells from PBMCs. All receptors derive from a young man in good health. Some clones in this sample may be carry-over from other donors' samples.

This clone appeared a few times. The J gene is TRBJ2-7, the V gene TRBV27, with TRBD2 matching 9 bases. Germline V lookup: CDR1 MNHEY, CDR2 SMNVEV (reference sequence). Trimming at V came to 5 bases and at J to 9 bases, leaving 11 bases not matched to a gene. CDR3 length: 14 residues. In nucleotides, the CDR3 is TGTGCCAGCAGTCTCACTAGCGGGTCCCCTCGGCAGTACTTC. Its translation is CASSLTSGSPRQYF.

The chain joins TRBV7-6 to TRBJ2-1; 13 bases are shared with TRBD2. Looked up from germline, CDR1 is SGHVS and CDR2 is FNYEAQ. The CDR3 contains 17 residues. With 2 bases clipped from V and 9 bases from J, the junction kept 10 bases outside the gene matches. The CDR3 spells CASSLTLAGGPTGEQFF. CDR3 sequence (DNA): TGTGCCAGCAGCTTAACACTAGCGGGAGGGCCCACAGGTGAGCAGTTCTTC.

The chain has TRBV10-3 and TRBJ2-1; 10 bases match TRBD2. The germline V gene has CDR1 ENHRY and CDR2 SYGVKD. The CDR3 is made up of 16 amino acids. Germline trimming cut 3 bases from V and 9 bases from J; bases unmatched to any gene: 11. The CDR3 is CAISEGTLAGAGEQFF. The CDR3, as DNA: TGTGCCATCAGTGAAGGGACCCTAGCGGGAGCGGGTGAGCAGTTCTTC.

The chain links TRBV29-1 to TRBJ2-1; 7 positions match TRBD1. The CDR3 extends over 16 amino acids. CDR1 and CDR2 from the germline V gene are SQVTM and ANQGSEA. The V segment lost 1 base and the J segment 2 bases; nucleotides outside the gene matches: 8. CDR3 sequence (DNA): TGCAGCGTTGAAGGCCCGACAGGGATAACCTACAATGAGCAGTTCTTC. Protein product: CSVEGPTGITYNEQFF.

The rearrangement links TRBV7-9 to TRBJ2-3; 7 bases map to TRBD1. CDR3 length: 17 amino acids. Germline CDR1 reads SEHNR; CDR2 reads FQNEAQ (reference sequence). V lost 4 bases and J lost 1; bases outside the gene matches: 11. The CDR3 here is CASSSPEDRAGTDTQYF. CDR3 coding DNA: TGTGCCAGCAGCTCACCCGAAGACAGGGCCGGCACAGATACGCAGTATTTT.

The chain employs TRBV7-9 and TRBJ1-1; maybe TRBD1 (6 bases). The length of the CDR3 is 16 residues. Deletions cut 5 bases from V and 3 bases from J, with 19 bases between. Germline CDR1 and CDR2: SEHNR and FQNEAQ (reference sequence). CDR3 residues: CASSRAGTRSDTEAFF. CDR3 in DNA: TGTGCCAGCAGCCGGGCCGGGACAAGATCGGACACTGAAGCTTTCTTT.

The chain carries TRBV5-4 and TRBJ2-7; TRBD2 agrees at 7 bases. The CDR3 is 17 residues long. V lost 0 bases, J lost 4 bases, and 13 bases stayed unmatched. CDR1 and CDR2 (germline): SGHNT, YYREEE (reference sequence). The CDR3 is CASSLAGAGLAVYEQYF. CDR3 nucleotide sequence: TGTGCCAGCAGCTTGGCCGGGGCTGGGCTAGCGGTATACGAGCAGTACTTC.